The 20 T cell receptor beta chains reported below all come from one sample, sequenced in a study of shared clonotypes between healthy human individuals. Generated by immunoSEQ multiplex PCR, the TCRdb table keeps only in-frame clones and is missing some. The repertoire holds more than 2 million clones, with just under 95% as singletons. CD45RO-negative, CCR7-positively selected cells formed the naive CD8 fraction, excluding terminally differentiated effector memory CD45RA+ cells. Material: naive CD8+ T cells from PBMCs. These receptors all come from a man younger than 35 in good health. Some clones in this sample may be carry-over from other donors' samples.

In its sample, this clone was seen once. The V and J genes are TRBV28 and TRBJ2-1; 9 bases map to TRBD2. CDR1 is MDHEN, CDR2 SYDVKM, per germline. The V segment lost 6 bases and the J segment 0 bases; nucleotides outside the gene matches: 15. The CDR3 extends over 19 amino acids. The CDR3 nucleotides read TGTGCCAGCAGCCCGGTGGGGCTAGCGGGAACTAGCTCCTACAATGAGCAGTTCTTC. This gives the protein CASSPVGLAGTSSYNEQFF.

This clone was observed a single time. The CDR3 loop reads CASSFTPTGEQETQYF. CDR3 in DNA: TGTGCCAGCAGCTTCACTCCGACCGGAGAGCAAGAGACCCAGTACTTC. The chain links TRBV7-8 to TRBJ2-5; no definite D call. Germline CDR1 and CDR2: SGHVS and FQNEAQ. The V gene lost 3 bases and the J gene lost 2 bases, with 16 bases spanning the gap. This CDR3 is 16 amino acids long. The full variable domain, with the rest looked up from reference TRBV7-8 and TRBJ2-5, is GAGVSQSPRYKVAKRGQDVALRCDPISGHVSLFWYQQALGQGPEFLTYFQNEAQLDKSGLPSDRFFAERPEGSVSTLKIQRTQQEDSAVYLCASSFTPTGEQETQYFGPGTRLLVL.

The rearrangement joins TRBV7-8 to TRBJ2-7; 9 bases agree with TRBD2. The CDR3 has 17 amino acids. With V trimmed by 2 bases and J by 7 bases, 15 bases remained unmatched. Per germline, CDR1 SGHVS and CDR2 FQNEAQ. The CDR3 nucleotides are TGTGCCAGCAGCTTACCGGCGGGAGGGCTCATTGCTTATGAGCAGTACTTC. This sequence encodes CASSLPAGGLIAYEQYF.

A few counts support this clone. DNA of the CDR3: TGTGCCAGCAGCAGCTTAGATCAGGGGATGAACACTGAAGCTTTCTTT. Translation gives CASSSLDQGMNTEAFF. The chain has TRBV7-9 and TRBJ1-1; possible D gene TRBD1, 6 bases. The V gene's germline CDR1 is SEHNR and CDR2 FQNEAQ (reference sequence). With 5 bases removed from V and 0 bases from J, the gap between germline ends came to 16 bases. This CDR3 is 16 amino acids long.

The V and J genes are TRBV27 and TRBJ2-7, with 11 bases identical to TRBD2. Germline V gene data show CDR1 as MNHEY and CDR2 as SMNVEV (reference sequence). The CDR3 contains 15 residues. Trimming removed 6 bases from V and 2 bases from J; junction bases left unmatched: 6. CDR3 DNA: TGTGCCAGCAGGGAGACTAGCGGGACGACCTACGAGCAGTACTTC. Protein product: CASRETSGTTYEQYF.

As to this clone: A junction boundary mismatches the germline segment, possibly from a read error. This chain uses TRBV7-2 with TRBJ2-1, with D unresolved. CDR3 length equals 14 residues. Looked up from germline, CDR1 is SGHTA and CDR2 is FQGNSA. For the CDR3, the DNA is TGTGCCAGCAGCTTGGCGGACCTGTACAGTGAGCAGTTCTTC. Translated, it gives CASSLADLYSEQFF.

V is TRBV7-8 and J is TRBJ2-3; TRBD1 matches at 7 bases. The CDR3 is made up of 15 amino acids. Germline-derived CDR1 and CDR2 are SGHVS and FQNEAQ. J gave up 6 bases and V 2 bases, and 8 bases lay outside the gene matches. CDR3 amino acids: CASSLHGQGVDTQYF. CDR3 coding DNA: TGTGCCAGCAGCTTACATGGTCAGGGGGTGGATACGCAGTATTTT.

This sequence joins TRBV4-1 and TRBJ1-3; D call uncertain. The CDR3 is 13 residues long. Germline CDR1 reads MGHRA; CDR2 reads YSYEKL. The V end was cut by 1 base, the J end by 3 bases, with 4 bases between. The CDR3 DNA follows: TGCGCCAGCAGCCAAGGCATTGGAAACACCATATATTTT. It encodes CASSQGIGNTIYF.

The V call is TRBV9, the J call TRBJ2-2, with D hard to call. With 0 bases removed from V and 6 bases from J, the gap between germline ends came to 6 bases. CDR3 length: 13 amino acids. From germline, CDR1 is SGDLS and CDR2 YYNGEE. The CDR3 DNA follows: TGTGCCAGCAGCGTAGACGGCTCCGGGGAGCTGTTTTTT. Translating it yields CASSVDGSGELFF. Full variable domain (outside the CDR3, taken from reference TRBV9 and TRBJ2-2): DSGVTQTPKHLITATGQRVTLRCSPRSGDLSVYWYQQSLDQGLQFLIQYYNGEERAKGNILERFSAQQFPDLHSELNLSSLELGDSALYFCASSVDGSGELFFGEGSRLTVL.

This clone was observed once. J is TRBJ2-1 and V is TRBV7-3; 12 nucleotides line up with TRBD2. With V trimmed by 5 bases and J by 6 bases, 5 bases remained unmatched. The CDR3 is 15 amino acids. Germline values: CDR1 SGHTA, CDR2 FQGTGA. The CDR3 DNA reads TGTGCCAGCAGCCGACTAGCGGGAGTAGCCAATGAGCAGTTCTTC. It specifies CASSRLAGVANEQFF.

The chain couples TRBV6-1 to TRBJ1-2, with D perhaps matching TRBD1 (5 bases). CDR1 MNHNS and CDR2 SASEGT come from the germline V gene. With 2 bases removed from V and 8 bases from J, the gap between germline ends came to 36 bases. This CDR3 region has 21 residues. CDR3 bases: TGTGCCAGCAGTGAATCTCTCGACTACCTCCTTGGTTGGGGACGGGGCGAGGGCTACACCTTC. Amino acids: CASSESLDYLLGWGRGEGYTF.

This clone came up a few times. The genes are TRBV7-9 and TRBJ1-4, with 7 bases fitting TRBD1. V lost 5 bases, J lost 4 bases, and 7 bases stayed unmatched. Germline V gene data show CDR1 as SEHNR and CDR2 as FQNEAQ (reference sequence). This CDR3 is built from 15 residues. CDR3 nucleotide sequence: TGTGCCAGCAGCCGGGTCGGGACAGATAATGAAAAACTGTTTTTT. Translation gives CASSRVGTDNEKLFF.

The V call is TRBV14, the J call TRBJ1-3, with unresolved D. This CDR3 has 16 amino acids. CDR1 and CDR2 from the germline V gene are SGHDN and FVKESK. V was cut by 4 bases and J by 0 bases, with 13 bases left in between. The CDR3 nucleotides read TGTGCCAGCAGCCTAATTGGCAGCTACTCTGGAAACACCATATATTTT. Its translation: CASSLIGSYSGNTIYF.

This clone was observed a single time. CDR3 sequence reads: CAISDSGRGGNIQYF. The CDR3 coding sequence is TGTGCCATCAGTGATAGCGGAAGAGGTGGAAACATTCAGTACTTC. The V call is TRBV10-3, the J call TRBJ2-4, with TRBD2 as a possible D gene (6 bases). V was pared by 3 bases and J by 6 bases, with 15 bases between. The CDR3 length is 15 residues. Germline CDR1 is ENHRY and CDR2 is SYGVKD.

The gene calls are TRBV27 and TRBJ1-2; TRBD1 is a possible D gene (6 bases). Trimming removed 10 bases at V and 4 bases at J, with 16 bases between. The V gene's germline CDR1 is MNHEY and CDR2 SMNVEV (reference sequence). CDR3 size: 13 residues. CDR3 bases: TGTGCCACAAGGGGGGGGAGTACCTATGGCTACACCTTC. Its protein product is CATRGGSTYGYTF.

J is TRBJ1-6 and V is TRBV4-2; D call uncertain. From germline, CDR1 is LGHNA and CDR2 YNFKEQ. This CDR3 spans 20 amino acids. Trimming stripped 0 bases from V and 0 bases from J, with 18 bases between. The CDR3 nucleotides are TGTGCCAGCAGCCAAGATAGGCGGCCAGGAGCTAGCTCCTATAATTCACCCCTCCACTTT. Translated, it gives CASSQDRRPGASSYNSPLHF.

This chain connects TRBV12-5 to TRBJ2-2, with D hard to call. Germline CDR1 LGHNT, CDR2 FRNRAP. There are 14 residues in the CDR3. The ends were cut back, 7 bases at V and 1 base at J, with 10 bases in the middle. Written as DNA, the CDR3 is TGTGCTAGTGCCATGGACGGGAACACCGGGGAGCTGTTTTTT. Protein: CASAMDGNTGELFF.

J is TRBJ2-5 and V is TRBV25-1; tentatively, D is TRBD1 (5 bases). The CDR3 consists of 16 residues. Looked up from germline, CDR1 is MGHDK and CDR2 is SYGVNS. Between the trimmed V and J ends, which lost 1 base and 3 bases, there was a span of 15 bases. CDR3 amino acids: CASSEFGRLGEETQYF. CDR3 nucleotides: TGTGCCAGCAGTGAATTCGGACGCTTAGGGGAAGAGACCCAGTACTTC.

The gene calls are TRBV6-5 and TRBJ1-1; a weak D match, TRBD1 (5 bases). The V and J ends lost 5 bases and 4 bases respectively, with 17 bases between them. This CDR3 is built from 15 residues. The germline gives CDR1 MNHEY, CDR2 SVGAGI. CDR3 coding DNA: TGTGCCAGCAGTCCGCAGGGCAGTTGGTCCACTGAAGCTTTCTTT. This sequence encodes CASSPQGSWSTEAFF.

DNA for the CDR3: TGTGCCAGCTGGCCCCGGACAGGGGGCAATGGCTACACCTTC. The encoded protein is CASWPRTGGNGYTF. The chain uses TRBV6-1 and TRBJ1-2; 11 bases align to TRBD1. The junction had 8 bases not matched to a gene; V was cut back by 8 bases and J by 6 bases. There are 14 residues in the CDR3. CDR1 MNHNS and CDR2 SASEGT come from the germline V gene.